The sequence of this T cell receptor beta chain was determined in a study of tumor-infiltrating lymphocytes in primary liver carcinoma. Study-wide background: Tumors measured about 4 to 11 cm and were stage T1-T3 N0M0. Sequenced samples came back with roughly 3.5 to 7.5 million productive TCRbeta reads, and the counts looked alike across tissue types.

As to this clonotype: An end of the junction differs from the germline gene, which may be a read error.

Germline values: CDR1 SGHAT, CDR2 FQNNGV. CDR3 length equals 14 residues. Between roughly 17 and 31 mg of unsorted bulk tissue served as the source from which RNA and DNA were co-extracted. TCR beta cDNA was made from approximately 500 ng total RNA with a constant-region primer. Generation of the TCR beta libraries relied on three nested multiplex PCR rounds using slightly modified ARM-PCR. Two initial PCR rounds of 10 to 11 cycles each paired TRBV1-TRBV30 forward primers with a C-beta reverse primer. One entry per CDR3 protein, called by TCRdb with MiXCR from the multiplex PCR reads. The profile shows tens of thousands of distinct CDR3 sequences, 75% of them singletons.

The chain has TRBV11-2 and TRBJ2-4; the D gene is possibly TRBD1 (6 bases). The sequence was obtained from a man between 40 and 49 years old with primary liver carcinoma and hepatitis B virus infection. Specimen: tumor-adjacent normal liver tissue. The CDR3, as DNA: TGTGCAAGCGTCTCCGGGACAAGGGATAACATCCAGTACTTC. Translating gives CASVSGTRDNIQYF.